These 21 T cell receptor beta chains were all obtained from the same sample, sequenced in a study of cytotoxic CD8 clonotypes in ibrutinib-treated CLL (dated by TCRdb to about 2021). To prepare the library, the immunoSEQ multiplex PCR assay was applied. Imported from immuneACCESS, the table was reduced by TCRdb to in-frame sequences with V and J called. These copies leave out some clones; in studies compared against another copy, an unresolved V gene accounts for under half, and the cause of the remainder is not known. In all, the sample holds about 250,000 clones, and around three quarters of those were seen once. 15% of the sample is in the top ten clones. Taken with the paper, the label for time point translates to: approximately 2 years on ibrutinib. Specimen: PBMCs, collected after 24 months of ibrutinib treatment. These receptors were obtained from a human donor with chronic lymphocytic leukemia.

The chain carries TRBV7-2 and TRBJ2-5; 9 bases align to TRBD2. The CDR3 covers 15 residues. Unmatched junction bases numbered 7, after V lost 7 bases and J lost 1 base. The V gene's germline CDR1 is SGHTA and CDR2 FQGNSA. The chain's CDR3 is CASILLAGTQETQYF. As DNA, the CDR3 is TGTGCCAGCATCCTTCTAGCGGGGACCCAAGAGACCCAGTACTTC.

This chain joins TRBV27 and TRBJ2-6; no clear D gene. V lost 2 bases and J 1 base, leaving 12 bases between the germline ends. Germline V gene sequence: CDR1 MNHEY, CDR2 SMNVEV (reference sequence). CDR3 length: 17 residues. The CDR3 bases are TGTGCCAGCAGTTTAGAATCGGCTTGGTCTGGGGCCAACGTCCTGACTTTC. It encodes CASSLESAWSGANVLTF.

The chain recombines TRBV5-6 with TRBJ2-7, with D possibly TRBD1 on 6 matching bases. The CDR3 runs 15 residues. Germline loops: CDR1 SGHDT, CDR2 YYEEEE. V lost 6 bases and J 5 bases, leaving 21 bases between the germline ends. DNA for the CDR3: TGTGCCAGCATCCGCGGTGGGACATTTATCCACGAGCAGTACTTC. Protein sequence: CASIRGGTFIHEQYF.

CDR3 in amino acids: CASSLERLDTEAFF. CDR3 DNA sequence: TGTGCCAGCAGCTTAGAACGTTTGGACACTGAAGCTTTCTTT. The chain is built from TRBV11-2 and TRBJ1-1; no clear D. The germline V gene has CDR1 SGHAT and CDR2 FQNNGV. This CDR3 spans 14 amino acids. Trimming took 0 bases from V and 3 from J, leaving 8 bases between them.

With regard to this clone: Compared with germline, one end of the junction differs, possibly owing to a read error. The chain recombines TRBV7-7 with TRBJ2-1; 7 bases line up with TRBD1. The CDR3 loop spans 15 amino acids. Germline CDR1 SSHAT, CDR2 FNYEAQ (reference sequence). The CDR3 DNA is TGTGCTAGCAGCTTCGGGACAGCCACAACCAATGAGCAGTTCTTC. As protein: CASSFGTATTNEQFF.

The V and J genes are TRBV28 and TRBJ2-7; D not certain. Germline assignment: CDR1 MDHEN and CDR2 SYDVKM. V lost 6 bases and J 3 bases, leaving 6 bases between the germline ends. The CDR3 sequence is 11 residues long. This chain's CDR3 is CASRTGYEQYF. The CDR3 nucleotides read TGTGCCAGCAGAACGGGCTACGAGCAGTACTTC. Full variable domain (missing parts from reference TRBV28 and TRBJ2-7): DVKVTQSSRYLVKRTGEKVFLECVQDMDHENMFWYRQDPGLGLRLIYFSYDVKMKEKGDIPEGYSVSREKKERFSLILESASTNQTSMYLCASRTGYEQYFGPGTRLTVT.

The V call is TRBV2, the J call TRBJ2-7; 11 nucleotides agree with TRBD1. Germline V gene data show CDR1 as SNHLY and CDR2 as FYNNEI. The CDR3 is made up of 15 amino acids. J gave up 6 bases and V 7 bases, and 11 bases lay outside the gene matches. CDR3 sequence: CASIGLGTGGFEQYF. Written as DNA, the CDR3 is TGTGCCAGCATTGGGCTCGGGACAGGGGGTTTCGAGCAGTACTTC.

This chain uses TRBV20-1 with TRBJ2-5, with TRBD1 identical over 9 bases. Trimming cost V 5 bases and J 7 bases; bases outside gene matches: 2. The CDR3 sequence is 11 residues long. Looked up from germline, CDR1 is DFQATT and CDR2 is SNEGSKA (reference sequence). The CDR3 region is CSADRGATQYF. CDR3 nucleotides: TGCAGTGCTGACAGGGGGGCGACCCAGTACTTC.

The V call is TRBV27, the J call TRBJ2-7; the D is unclear. Germline V gives CDR1 MNHEY, CDR2 SMNVEV (reference sequence). The CDR3 covers 14 residues. Deletions cut 5 bases from V and 1 base from J, with 12 bases between. For the CDR3, the DNA is TGTGCCAGCAGTACCCTGCGCAGGTCCTACGAGCAGTACTTC. Its protein is CASSTLRRSYEQYF.

This rearrangement joins TRBV5-6 to TRBJ2-5, with D tentatively TRBD2 (6 bases). Germline V lookup: CDR1 SGHDT, CDR2 YYEEEE. V lost 5 bases and J 1 base, leaving 12 bases between the germline ends. The CDR3 runs to 14 residues. Here the CDR3 DNA reads TGTGCCAGCAGGGTGGGGACTCCCCAAGAGACCCAGTACTTC. Amino acids: CASRVGTPQETQYF.

The chain joins TRBV7-9 to TRBJ2-3; a weak D match, TRBD2 (5 bases). From germline, CDR1 is SEHNR and CDR2 FQNEAQ (reference sequence). The CDR3 has 11 amino acids. V was trimmed by 4 bases and J by 6 bases, leaving 5 bases between them. CDR3 loop: CASSWEDTQYF. CDR3 in DNA: TGTGCCAGCAGCTGGGAGGATACGCAGTATTTT.

The chain has TRBV11-2 and TRBJ2-7; D is unclear. The CDR3 is 10 amino acids. CDR1 is SGHAT and CDR2 is FQNNGV in the germline V gene. V was trimmed by 2 bases and J by 6 bases, leaving 2 bases between them. CDR3 sequence reads: CASSLSEQYF. CDR3 bases: TGTGCCAGCAGCTTATCCGAGCAGTACTTC.

The chain links TRBV13 to TRBJ2-7, with 8 bases identical to TRBD2. V dropped 3 bases and J dropped 3; count of bases not matched to a gene: 10. The CDR3 extends over 16 amino acids. Germline V CDR1 and CDR2: PRHDT, FYEKMQ (reference sequence). This CDR3 is CASSFAGGAPIYEQYF. The CDR3 DNA sequence: TGTGCCAGCAGCTTCGCCGGGGGGGCGCCCATCTACGAGCAGTACTTC.

The rearrangement joins TRBV7-9 to TRBJ1-5, with a weak D call TRBD1 (5 bases). The germline CDR1 and CDR2 sequences are SEHNR and FQNEAQ (reference sequence). The CDR3 is made up of 13 amino acids. V dropped 5 bases and J dropped 1 base, with 6 bases sitting between them. The CDR3 DNA follows: TGTGCCAGCAGCCGGGACAGCAATCAGCCCCAGCATTTT. It encodes CASSRDSNQPQHF.

This chain joins TRBV27 and TRBJ2-1, with 9 bases lining up with TRBD2. The V gene end was trimmed by 4 bases and the J gene end by 7 bases; junction bases not matched to a gene: 14. This CDR3 has 17 residues. CDR1 and CDR2 (germline): MNHEY, SMNVEV (reference sequence). The CDR3 bases are TGTGCCAGCAGTTCACTCACGCGGGAGGGCCGAGGGAATGAGCAGTTCTTC. This gives the protein CASSSLTREGRGNEQFF.

The rearrangement links TRBV15 to TRBJ2-7, with D unclear. The germline V gene has CDR1 LNHNV and CDR2 YYDKDF (reference sequence). The CDR3 extends over 15 amino acids. Trimming removed 3 bases from V and 1 base from J, with 13 bases in between. The CDR3 bases are TGTGCCACCAGCAGGGAAACTACGCCATCCTACGAGCAGTACTTC. This encodes CATSRETTPSYEQYF.

The V and J genes are TRBV6-6 and TRBJ2-3; the match to TRBD1 covers 7 bases. The CDR3 is 14 residues long. Unmatched junction bases numbered 9, after V lost 7 bases and J lost 5 bases. CDR1 is MNHNY, CDR2 SVGAGI, per germline (reference sequence). CDR3 DNA sequence: TGTGCCAGCACCCAGGGGGTCACAATAGATACGCAGTATTTT. This codes for CASTQGVTIDTQYF.

The chain links TRBV29-1 to TRBJ2-1; unclear D gene. The germline CDR1 and CDR2 sequences are SQVTM and ANQGSEA. CDR3 size: 13 residues. The germline V and J ends were trimmed by 5 bases and 0 bases, with 8 bases remaining between them. The CDR3, as DNA: TGCAGCGTTTACCGGAGCTCCTACAATGAGCAGTTCTTC. Amino acids: CSVYRSSYNEQFF.

The chain uses TRBV6-1 and TRBJ2-7, with D possibly being TRBD1 (6 bases). Germline V gene sequence: CDR1 MNHNS, CDR2 SASEGT. Trimming pared 5 bases from V and 1 base from J, leaving 9 bases between. This CDR3 region has 13 residues. The DNA of the CDR3 is TGTGCCAGCAGTCCGGGACATTCCTACGAGCAGTACTTC. Translating it yields CASSPGHSYEQYF.

This clone was observed a handful of times. J is TRBJ2-1 and V is TRBV20-1; D unresolved. The germline V and J ends were trimmed by 3 bases and 5 bases, with 2 bases remaining between them. Germline lookup yields CDR1 DFQATT and CDR2 SNEGSKA (reference sequence). The CDR3 covers 10 residues. CDR3 sequence: CSASDNEQFF. The CDR3 DNA reads TGCAGTGCTAGTGACAATGAGCAGTTCTTC.

This rearrangement joins TRBV27 to TRBJ1-2; a weak D match, TRBD1 (5 bases). CDR3 length equals 19 residues. Germline V gene sequence: CDR1 MNHEY, CDR2 SMNVEV (reference sequence). The V end lost 2 bases, the J end lost 8 bases, and 30 bases lay between the germline ends. The DNA for the CDR3 is TGTGCCAGCAGTTTAGGGGCCTTCAAGGGACCGGAATCGGTTATGGGCTACACCTTC. Its translation: CASSLGAFKGPESVMGYTF.